The entry below describes one TCR beta chain. The record originates from a study of blood T cell repertoires in COVID-19. Using immunoSEQ multiplex PCR, the repertoire was profiled, and TCRdb retains in-frame clones only, with some absent. The sample shows approximately 430,000 clones, just over 85% of them seen only once. Germline CDR1 is SGDLS and CDR2 is YYNGEE. The CDR3 is 14 residues long. V was clipped by 4 bases and J by 7 bases; unmatched bases: 9. This TCR was sampled from a woman in her twenties or thirties with active or convalescent COVID-19. The chain links TRBV9 to TRBJ2-7, with 9 positions matching TRBD1. Sequences were obtained from peripheral blood. The CDR3, as DNA: TGTGCCAGCAGCCTCTCCGGGACAGGGAGGGAGCAGTACTTC. Amino acids: CASSLSGTGREQYF.